A single sample is the source of the 31 T cell receptor beta chains below, sequenced in a study of identical twins. TCRdb re-called the 5' RACE reads with MiXCR, one entry per CDR3 protein. In the table there are approximately 700,000 distinct CDR3 sequences, about 18% of which are singletons. The sample was also reused in another study, on T cells expressing NK-cell markers.

The sequenced sample was PBMCs. The source is a woman younger than 30 in good health.

In this sample, this clonotype turned up many times. The CDR3 reads CATSRDGYEQYF. The DNA of the CDR3 is TGTGCCACCAGCAGAGACGGCTACGAGCAGTACTTC. The chain carries TRBV15 and TRBJ2-7, with D unclear. Trimming pared 0 bases from V and 3 bases from J, leaving 3 bases between. Germline V gene sequence: CDR1 LNHNV, CDR2 YYDKDF (reference sequence). The CDR3 is made up of 12 amino acids.

This clonotype came up a few times. In DNA, the CDR3 is TGCAGTGCCAGTGGACGGGGGAGGAGATACTACAATGAGCAGTTCTTC. Encoded protein: CSASGRGRRYYNEQFF. The chain combines TRBV20-1 with TRBJ2-1; TRBD2 might be the D (6 bases). CDR1 and CDR2 from the germline V gene are DFQATT and SNEGSKA (reference sequence). The CDR3 has 16 residues. V lost 6 bases to trimming and J lost 3 bases, with 21 bases between them.

This clonotype has a handful of counts. The chain couples TRBV10-3 to TRBJ2-1; 10 nucleotides align to TRBD2. J was trimmed by 1 base and V by 4 bases; bases with no gene match: 1. Germline CDR1 and CDR2: ENHRY and SYGVKD. The CDR3 is 15 amino acids. The CDR3 DNA sequence: TGTGCCATCAGTGGGACTAGCGGATCCTACAATGAGCAGTTCTTC. It encodes CAISGTSGSYNEQFF.

This sequence joins TRBV3-1 and TRBJ2-1; either TRBD1 or TRBD2 may supply D (6 bases each). The CDR3 length is 16 residues. The V gene lost 0 bases and the J gene lost 8 bases, with 17 bases spanning the gap. Germline CDR1 is LGHDT and CDR2 is YNNKEL (reference sequence). DNA of the CDR3: TGTGCCAGCAGCCAAGATCCGGGGGCCAAAGGTCATGAGCAGTTCTTC. Translated: CASSQDPGAKGHEQFF.

This clonotype appeared a few times. This chain uses TRBV7-2 with TRBJ1-2; D remains ambiguous. In germline, CDR1 is SGHTA, CDR2 FQGNSA. With 9 bases removed from V and 3 bases from J, the gap between germline ends came to 11 bases. This CDR3 has 12 amino acids. CDR3 sequence reads: CARRGRHYGYTF. The CDR3 DNA reads TGTGCCAGAAGAGGTCGGCACTATGGCTACACCTTC.

The J gene is TRBJ2-6, the V gene TRBV29-1, with D possibly being TRBD2 (6 bases). Trimming cost V 6 bases and J 2 bases, with 14 bases left between them. CDR3 length: 15 amino acids. The germline V gene has CDR1 SQVTM and CDR2 ANQGSEA. The CDR3 nucleotides are TGCAGCGTAATCGGAGGGGTCGCTGGGGCCAACGTCCTGACTTTC. Protein product: CSVIGGVAGANVLTF. Full variable domain (missing parts from reference TRBV29-1 and TRBJ2-6): SAVISQKPSRDICQRGTSLTIQCQVDSQVTMMFWYRQQPGQSLTLIATANQGSEATYESGFVIDKFPISRPNLTFSTLTVSNMSPEDSSIYLCSVIGGVAGANVLTFGAGSRLTVL.

The chain uses TRBV5-1 and TRBJ2-1, with a possible D match to TRBD2 (6 bases). V lost 4 bases and J lost 8, with 19 bases in between. CDR1 is SGHRS, CDR2 YFSETQ, per germline. CDR3 length: 15 amino acids. This CDR3 is CASSRGESSAHEQFF. CDR3 nucleotides: TGCGCCAGCAGCCGTGGGGAATCTAGCGCTCATGAGCAGTTCTTC.

This clonotype was counted a few times. This chain uses TRBV4-3 with TRBJ2-1, with TRBD2 matching 8 bases. The length of the CDR3 is 17 residues. Germline V CDR1 and CDR2: LGHNA, YSLEER. The V and J ends lost 4 bases and 1 base, in that order; junction bases with no gene match: 9. The CDR3 spells CASSPLSGGPSYNEQFF. The CDR3 nucleotides read TGCGCCAGCAGCCCTCTTTCGGGAGGGCCTTCCTACAATGAGCAGTTCTTC.

The chain has TRBV6-1 and TRBJ2-7; D might be TRBD1 (6 bases). The V gene's germline CDR1 is MNHNS and CDR2 SASEGT. This CDR3 contains 14 residues. Between the trimmed V and J ends, which lost 6 bases and 5 bases, there was a span of 17 bases. The CDR3 DNA sequence: TGTGCCAGCAGGCTACAGGGTGAGGGGAACGAGCAGTACTTC. Translating gives CASRLQGEGNEQYF.

This clonotype was detected many times. This sequence joins TRBV4-3 and TRBJ2-3, with D tentatively TRBD2 (6 bases). V was pared by 1 base and J by 4 bases, with 15 bases between. Germline assignment: CDR1 LGHNA and CDR2 YSLEER. CDR3 length equals 16 residues. The CDR3, as DNA: TGCGCCAGCAGCCAAGGTGCACTAGCAAGGGCAGATACGCAGTATTTT. Residues: CASSQGALARADTQYF.

This clonotype appeared a few times. The chain recombines TRBV29-1 with TRBJ2-7; the D is unclear. This CDR3 spans 10 amino acids. Per the germline V gene, CDR1 is SQVTM and CDR2 is ANQGSEA. The germline V and J ends were trimmed by 4 bases and 6 bases, with 7 bases remaining between them. CDR3 region: CSVGDSEQYF. For the CDR3, the DNA is TGCAGCGTTGGGGATTCCGAGCAGTACTTC.

The rearrangement joins TRBV20-1 to TRBJ2-7; TRBD1 might be the D (6 bases). The CDR3 loop spans 15 amino acids. V lost 0 bases to trimming and J lost 0 bases, with 12 bases between them. Germline V gives CDR1 DFQATT, CDR2 SNEGSKA (reference sequence). The CDR3 DNA reads TGCAGTGCTAGAGATCGACAGGCCGGCTCCTACGAGCAGTACTTC. Its translation: CSARDRQAGSYEQYF.

This clonotype was detected a few times. V and J are TRBV7-9 and TRBJ2-3; the match to TRBD1 covers 9 bases. V was pared by 5 bases and J by 5 bases, with 5 bases of the junction left unmatched. The CDR3 sequence is 14 residues long. The germline CDR1 and CDR2 sequences are SEHNR and FQNEAQ (reference sequence). The CDR3 nucleotides are TGTGCCAGCAGCCCACAGGGGGCAAGAGATACGCAGTATTTT. It codes for CASSPQGARDTQYF.

This clonotype has only a few counts. This chain links TRBV5-1 with TRBJ2-5; a possible D gene is TRBD1 (7 bases). Germline assignment: CDR1 SGHRS and CDR2 YFSETQ. Trimming shortened V by 4 bases and J by 3 bases, and 13 bases separated the two germline ends. CDR3 length: 14 residues. DNA of the CDR3: TGCGCCAGCAGCCCTTCCAGGGGGGAAGAGACCCAGTACTTC. This sequence encodes CASSPSRGEETQYF.

The sample holds a few counts of this clonotype. This chain connects TRBV12-3 or TRBV12-4 to TRBJ1-4, with 7 bases fitting TRBD1. The ends lost 2 bases at V and 8 bases at J; junction bases unmatched: 8. The CDR3 contains 15 residues. CDR3 residues: CASSLTGTAGEKLFF. CDR3 DNA sequence: TGTGCCAGCAGTTTAACCGGGACAGCGGGGGAAAAACTGTTTTTT.

The chain recombines TRBV13 with TRBJ2-2; no definite D call. The CDR3 loop spans 15 amino acids. The germline gives CDR1 PRHDT, CDR2 FYEKMQ (reference sequence). Trimming left V 5 bases short and J 0 bases short, with 10 bases between. The CDR3 region has the DNA TGTGCCAGCAGCATACAAGGAACGAACACCGGGGAGCTGTTTTTT. Translation: CASSIQGTNTGELFF.

This clonotype occurred a few times. The chain links TRBV15 to TRBJ2-1; 12 positions agree with TRBD2. The CDR3 has 17 residues. Germline CDR1 LNHNV, CDR2 YYDKDF (reference sequence). V lost 3 bases to trimming and J lost 2 bases; unmatched junction nucleotides: 5. In DNA, the CDR3 is TGTGCCACCAGCAGTTTCACTAGCGGGGGGCCCTACAATGAGCAGTTCTTC. This translates into CATSSFTSGGPYNEQFF.

The chain combines TRBV5-6 with TRBJ2-1; D unresolved. Germline V lookup: CDR1 SGHDT, CDR2 YYEEEE. V lost 4 bases and J lost 1, with 15 bases in between. The CDR3 length is 16 residues. The CDR3 loop reads CASSPPLLGSYNEQFF. DNA for the CDR3: TGTGCCAGCAGCCCCCCGCTCCTTGGATCCTACAATGAGCAGTTCTTC.

This clonotype has just a few counts. This chain connects TRBV2 to TRBJ2-7; 7 nucleotides line up with TRBD2. Per germline, CDR1 SNHLY and CDR2 FYNNEI. There are 14 residues in the CDR3. J was trimmed by 3 bases and V by 4 bases; bases with no gene match: 6. CDR3 sequence: CASSARGDRYEQYF. The CDR3 coding sequence is TGTGCCAGCAGTGCCCGGGGGGACCGCTACGAGCAGTACTTC.

The chain combines TRBV5-5 with TRBJ2-1; 8 positions match TRBD2. From germline, CDR1 is SGHKS and CDR2 YYEKEE (reference sequence). The CDR3 extends over 15 amino acids. V shed 0 bases and J 4 bases; nucleotides not matched to a gene: 3. The CDR3 protein is CASSLGIAGYNEQFF. CDR3 in DNA: TGTGCCAGCAGCTTGGGAATAGCGGGGTACAATGAGCAGTTCTTC.

This clonotype was counted only a few times. The rearrangement joins TRBV27 to TRBJ2-1; 8 positions match TRBD2. Germline CDR1 reads MNHEY; CDR2 reads SMNVEV (reference sequence). The length of the CDR3 is 15 residues. V gave up 10 bases and J gave up 0 bases; unmatched junction bases: 8. Here the CDR3 DNA reads TGTGCCACCTGCCGGGAGGGCCTCTCCTACAATGAGCAGTTCTTC. Protein product: CATCREGLSYNEQFF.

The rearrangement links TRBV6-1 to TRBJ2-3; the D gene is possibly TRBD2 (7 bases). V was pared by 5 bases and J by 0 bases, with 18 bases between. In germline, CDR1 is MNHNS, CDR2 SASEGT. The CDR3 consists of 17 residues. The CDR3 coding sequence is TGTGCCAGCAGTACGGGGGCGGGAGTCGCGAGCACAGATACGCAGTATTTT. This codes for CASSTGAGVASTDTQYF.

This chain links TRBV20-1 with TRBJ1-1, with a possible D match to TRBD1 (5 bases). Between the trimmed V and J ends, which lost 2 bases and 4 bases, there was a span of 11 bases. Germline V gene data show CDR1 as DFQATT and CDR2 as SNEGSKA (reference sequence). CDR3 size: 13 residues. CDR3 residues: CSARSRVSTEAFF. The CDR3 nucleotides are TGCAGTGCTAGAAGCAGGGTGTCCACTGAAGCTTTCTTT.

The chain has TRBV20-1 and TRBJ2-1; TRBD2 aligns across 15 bases. Germline CDR1 DFQATT, CDR2 SNEGSKA (reference sequence). V shed 6 bases and J 7 bases; nucleotides not matched to a gene: 10. The CDR3 runs 16 residues. CDR3 protein: CSASNTGTSGRNEQFF. Written as DNA, the CDR3 is TGCAGTGCGAGTAATACCGGGACTAGCGGGAGGAATGAGCAGTTCTTC.

A word on this clonotype: The junction and the germline gene differ at one end; a read error may be behind it. The rearrangement uses TRBV7-9 and TRBJ2-7; a possible D gene is TRBD1 (6 bases). Germline loops: CDR1 SEHNR, CDR2 FQNEAQ (reference sequence). CDR3 length equals 13 residues. The CDR3 coding sequence is TGTGCCAGCAGCTCGGACAGTACCCGTAGGATGGGTTTC. This codes for CASSSDSTRRMGF.

In this sample, this clonotype turned up a few times. CDR3 protein: CSVVGGSFTSEQFF. The CDR3 nucleotides read TGCAGCGTTGTTGGCGGGAGCTTCACTTCTGAGCAGTTCTTC. The chain recombines TRBV29-1 with TRBJ2-1, with TRBD2 matching 7 bases. This CDR3 is built from 14 residues. The V gene's germline CDR1 is SQVTM and CDR2 ANQGSEA. With 4 bases clipped from V and 9 bases from J, the junction kept 12 bases outside the gene matches.

The V gene is TRBV6-1, the J gene TRBJ2-7; TRBD1 matches at 11 bases. V gave up 6 bases and J gave up 5 bases; unmatched junction bases: 3. Germline assignment: CDR1 MNHNS and CDR2 SASEGT. This CDR3 contains 13 residues. CDR3 in DNA: TGTGCCAGCAGGGGACAGGGGGTCAACGAGCAGTACTTC. This translates into CASRGQGVNEQYF.

This clonotype was observed at least ten times. The genes are TRBV5-1 and TRBJ2-5, with TRBD1 identical over 7 bases. Trimming at V came to 0 bases and at J to 5 bases, leaving 1 base not matched to a gene. The germline V gene has CDR1 SGHRS and CDR2 YFSETQ. This CDR3 spans 13 amino acids. The CDR3 DNA sequence: TGCGCCAGCAGCTTGGAGGACAGGGAGACCCAGTACTTC. Protein: CASSLEDRETQYF. The entire variable domain, with the rest obtained from reference TRBV5-1 and TRBJ2-5, is as follows: KAGVTQTPRYLIKTRGQQVTLSCSPISGHRSVSWYQQTPGQGLQFLFEYFSETQRNKGNFPGRFSGRQFSNSRSEMNVSTLELGDSALYLCASSLEDRETQYFGPGTRLLVL.

The chain carries TRBV12-3 or TRBV12-4 and TRBJ2-2; tentatively, D is TRBD1 (5 bases). The CDR3 runs 13 residues. V lost 10 bases, J lost 4 bases, and 13 bases lay in between. CDR3 region: CAMVGPLTGELFF. CDR3 nucleotides: TGTGCCATGGTGGGGCCCCTCACCGGGGAGCTGTTTTTT.

This clonotype was seen a handful of times. V is TRBV20-1 and J is TRBJ2-3; 13 bases map to TRBD2. From germline, CDR1 is DFQATT and CDR2 SNEGSKA (reference sequence). V dropped 6 bases and J dropped 3; count of bases not matched to a gene: 6. The CDR3 length is 15 residues. CDR3 bases: TGCAGTGCCGACCGACTAGCGGGGGGAACAGATACGCAGTATTTT. This encodes CSADRLAGGTDTQYF.

The chain combines TRBV6-2 or TRBV6-3 with TRBJ2-3; the D is unclear. V dropped 2 bases and J dropped 7 bases, with 16 bases sitting between them. The length of the CDR3 is 15 residues. Germline V gene sequence: CDR1 MNHEY, CDR2 SVGEGT. CDR3 residues: CASSYLAPRSNTQYF. CDR3 nucleotides: TGTGCCAGCAGTTACCTGGCCCCTCGCTCCAATACGCAGTATTTT.